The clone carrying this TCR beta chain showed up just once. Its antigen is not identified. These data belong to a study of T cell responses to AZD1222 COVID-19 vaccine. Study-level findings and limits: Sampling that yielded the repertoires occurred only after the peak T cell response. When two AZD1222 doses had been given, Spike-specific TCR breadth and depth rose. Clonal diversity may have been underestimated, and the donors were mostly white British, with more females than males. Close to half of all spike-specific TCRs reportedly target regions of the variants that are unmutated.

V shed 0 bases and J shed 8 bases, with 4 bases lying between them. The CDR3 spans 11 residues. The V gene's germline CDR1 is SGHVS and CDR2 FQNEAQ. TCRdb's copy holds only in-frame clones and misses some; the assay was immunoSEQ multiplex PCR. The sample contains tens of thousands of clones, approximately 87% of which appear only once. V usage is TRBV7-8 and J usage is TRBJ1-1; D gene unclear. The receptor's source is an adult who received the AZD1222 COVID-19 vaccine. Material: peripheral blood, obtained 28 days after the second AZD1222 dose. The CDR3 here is CASSLAAEAFF. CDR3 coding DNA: TGTGCCAGCAGCTTAGCGGCAGAAGCTTTCTTT.